The 21 T cell receptor beta chains in this list originate from one sample, sequenced in a study of blood T cell repertoires in COVID-19. Clones were sequenced by immunoSEQ multiplex PCR, and TCRdb holds only the in-frame ones, with some missing. This sample has fewer than 200,000 clones, with around 83% found just once. What was sequenced was PBMCs or T cells enriched from blood (not recorded which). The source is a woman aged 45-65 years in a cohort exposed to, infected with or recovered from COVID-19 (not recorded which).

The chain has TRBV27 and TRBJ1-5; D is uncertain. V gave up 5 bases and J gave up 6 bases, with 11 bases separating them. This CDR3 is built from 13 residues. The germline V gene has CDR1 MNHEY and CDR2 SMNVEV (reference sequence). As DNA, the CDR3 is TGTGCCAGCAGTCCCCGGCCGGGTCAGCCCCAGCATTTT. Its protein product is CASSPRPGQPQHF.

The gene calls are TRBV21-1 and TRBJ2-7; the table's D call, TRBD1, was not checked against the DNA. TRBV21-1 is noted as a pseudogene. CDR3 length equals 14 residues. For the CDR3, the DNA is TGTGCCAGCAGCAACCCGGGACAGAAATACGAGCAGTACTTC. Translating it yields CASSNPGQKYEQYF.

This clone was seen more than once but under ten times. The chain joins TRBV15 to TRBJ1-4, with TRBD1 matching over 10 bases. This CDR3 contains 15 residues. Germline V gene data show CDR1 as LNHNV and CDR2 as YYDKDF (reference sequence). Trimming at V came to 0 bases and at J to 6 bases, leaving 1 base not matched to a gene. Written as DNA, the CDR3 is TGTGCCACCAGCAGAGATGGGACAGGGGATGAAAAACTGTTTTTT. Protein product: CATSRDGTGDEKLFF.

The rearrangement links TRBV13 to TRBJ2-2, with D possibly being TRBD2 (6 bases). Trimming cost V 3 bases and J 8 bases, with 19 bases left between them. The CDR3 has 16 amino acids. Germline assignment: CDR1 PRHDT and CDR2 FYEKMQ (reference sequence). The CDR3 region has the DNA TGTGCCAGCAGCTTGTACAGAGGACTACGCGCAGGGGAGCTGTTTTTT. Translation gives CASSLYRGLRAGELFF.

The V call is TRBV9, the J call TRBJ1-3; D unclear. CDR1 and CDR2 from the germline V gene are SGDLS and YYNGEE. V lost 0 bases, J lost 6 bases, and 10 bases lay in between. The CDR3 is made up of 14 amino acids. CDR3 amino acids: CASSVGGLENTIYF. The CDR3 DNA follows: TGTGCCAGCAGCGTAGGAGGGTTAGAAAACACCATATATTTT.

This clone was seen just once. This sequence joins TRBV19 and TRBJ1-1, with 8 bases aligning to TRBD1. The V and J ends lost 5 bases and 0 bases, in that order; junction bases with no gene match: 5. The CDR3 is 15 amino acids. Germline CDR1 is LNHDA and CDR2 is SQIVND (reference sequence). CDR3 bases: TGTGCCAGTAGTCCCGGACAGGGTTTGAACACTGAAGCTTTCTTT. This translates into CASSPGQGLNTEAFF.

The chain uses TRBV6-2 or TRBV6-3 and TRBJ1-5; TRBD1 matches 10 bases. Germline V gene data show CDR1 as MNHEY and CDR2 as SVGEGT. Trimming took 2 bases from V and 5 from J; bases not matched to a gene: 9. The length of the CDR3 is 17 residues. The CDR3 DNA is TGTGCCAGCAGTTACCCGCCCGGGACAGGGGTGTATCAGCCCCAGCATTTT. It translates to CASSYPPGTGVYQPQHF.

CDR3 amino acids: CASSLTGMGQPQHF. The CDR3 DNA sequence: TGCGCCAGCAGCTTAACAGGGATGGGGCAGCCCCAGCATTTT. The chain joins TRBV5-1 to TRBJ1-5; a weak D match, TRBD1 (6 bases). This CDR3 has 14 amino acids. Looked up from germline, CDR1 is SGHRS and CDR2 is YFSETQ. V lost 2 bases to trimming and J lost 7 bases, with 13 bases between them.

The chain recombines TRBV14 with TRBJ2-2, with 10 bases that match TRBD2. The CDR3 is made up of 17 amino acids. V gave up 1 base and J gave up 2 bases; unmatched junction bases: 4. CDR1 and CDR2 from the germline V gene are SGHDN and FVKESK. This chain's CDR3 is CASSQVAGGYNTGELFF. CDR3 in DNA: TGTGCCAGCAGCCAAGTAGCGGGGGGCTACAACACCGGGGAGCTGTTTTTT. Full variable domain (rest looked up from reference TRBV14 and TRBJ2-2): EAGVTQFPSHSVIEKGQTVTLRCDPISGHDNLYWYRRVMGKEIKFLLHFVKESKQDESGMPNNRFLAERTGGTYSTLKVQPAELEDSGVYFCASSQVAGGYNTGELFFGEGSRLTVL.

This chain joins TRBV3-1 (or the pseudogene TRBV3-2) and TRBJ2-1; 10 bases line up with TRBD2. CDR1 and CDR2 (germline): LGHDT, YNNKEL (reference sequence). Unmatched junction bases numbered 5, after V lost 4 bases and J lost 5 bases. CDR3 length equals 15 residues. CDR3 nucleotides: TGTGCCAGCAGCCTTAGCGGGGGGCGGAACAATGAGCAGTTCTTC. Translated, it gives CASSLSGGRNNEQFF.

The chain carries TRBV27 and TRBJ1-2; 7 nucleotides match TRBD1. This CDR3 has 14 residues. Looked up from germline, CDR1 is MNHEY and CDR2 is SMNVEV (reference sequence). With V trimmed by 6 bases and J by 3 bases, 7 bases remained unmatched. The CDR3 here is CASRRHRGDYGYTF. The CDR3, as DNA: TGTGCCAGCAGGCGTCACAGGGGCGACTATGGCTACACCTTC.

The chain couples TRBV7-2 to TRBJ2-7; weak D call: TRBD1 (6 bases). This CDR3 spans 15 amino acids. Trimming cost V 4 bases and J 0 bases, with 13 bases left between them. Germline loops: CDR1 SGHTA, CDR2 FQGNSA. CDR3 in amino acids: CASSSLRGYSYEQYF. CDR3 nucleotides: TGTGCCAGCAGCTCCTTGAGGGGGTACTCCTACGAGCAGTACTTC. Combining the CDR3 with reference TRBV7-2 and TRBJ2-7 gives the whole variable domain GAGVSQSPSNKVTEKGKDVELRCDPISGHTALYWYRQSLGQGLEFLIYFQGNSAPDKSGLPSDRFSAERTGGSVSTLTIQRTQQEDSAVYLCASSSLRGYSYEQYFGPGTRLTVT.

This clone was counted a few times. The rearrangement joins TRBV7-2 to TRBJ1-5, with D maybe TRBD1 (5 bases). Germline V gene lookup returns CDR1 SGHTA and CDR2 FQGNSA. The ends were cut back, 0 bases at V and 5 bases at J, with 8 bases in the middle. The CDR3 is 14 residues long. The CDR3 sequence is CASSLAGADQPQHF. In DNA form, the CDR3 reads TGTGCCAGCAGCTTAGCTGGGGCAGATCAGCCCCAGCATTTT.

The rearrangement uses TRBV28 and TRBJ1-5; TRBD1 matches at 9 bases. The CDR3 is 16 amino acids. Losses at the gene ends were 3 bases for V and 7 bases for J; bases not matched to a gene: 10. Germline CDR1 MDHEN, CDR2 SYDVKM. CDR3 amino acids: CASSFPGTGLRQPQHF. CDR3 DNA sequence: TGTGCCAGCAGTTTCCCCGGGACAGGGCTCCGGCAGCCCCAGCATTTT.

There are a few counts of this clone. The CDR3 reads CASSFVTGTGETEAFF. The CDR3 DNA follows: TGTGCCAGCAGCTTCGTCACAGGGACAGGGGAAACTGAAGCTTTCTTT. The V and J genes are TRBV7-9 and TRBJ1-1; 10 bases map to TRBD1. The CDR3 length is 16 residues. The V and J ends lost 3 bases and 5 bases, in that order; junction bases with no gene match: 9. Germline V gene sequence: CDR1 SEHNR, CDR2 FQNEAQ (reference sequence).

The rearrangement joins TRBV6-1 to TRBJ2-7; D may be TRBD1 (5 bases). Trimming took off 3 bases at V and 3 bases at J, with 9 bases between the two ends. From germline, CDR1 is MNHNS and CDR2 SASEGT. The CDR3 extends over 13 amino acids. CDR3 residues: CASSETAFYEQYF. CDR3 nucleotide sequence: TGTGCCAGCAGTGAGACAGCTTTCTACGAGCAGTACTTC.

This clone is a singleton in its sample. This chain connects TRBV27 to TRBJ2-2, with 9 nucleotides matching TRBD1. The V gene end was trimmed by 6 bases and the J gene end by 2 bases; junction bases not matched to a gene: 7. The CDR3 consists of 16 residues. Germline CDR1 is MNHEY and CDR2 is SMNVEV (reference sequence). The DNA of the CDR3 is TGTGCCAGCAGCCGGGACAGGGACGGCAACACCGGGGAGCTGTTTTTT. Protein product: CASSRDRDGNTGELFF.

The chain has TRBV21-1 and TRBJ1-6; the D call TRBD1 from the table was never checked on the DNA. TRBV21-1 is recorded as a pseudogene. This CDR3 spans 19 amino acids. CDR3 nucleotide sequence: TGTGCCAGCAGCAAAGCGCACCCAGGAACGAGCTCCTATAATTCACCCCTCCACTTT. This sequence encodes CASSKAHPGTSSYNSPLHF.

The J gene is TRBJ1-5, the V gene TRBV2; TRBD1 agrees at 7 bases. This CDR3 spans 16 amino acids. Germline V CDR1 and CDR2: SNHLY, FYNNEI. V was pared by 5 bases and J by 5 bases, with 12 bases of the junction left unmatched. The CDR3 reads CASSTGTASSHQPQHF. CDR3 DNA: TGTGCCAGCAGTACCGGGACAGCAAGCTCCCATCAGCCCCAGCATTTT. Together with reference TRBV2 and TRBJ1-5, the CDR3 gives the full variable domain: EPEVTQTPSHQVTQMGQEVILRCVPISNHLYFYWYRQILGQKVEFLVSFYNNEISEKSEIFDDQFSVERPDGSNFTLKIRSTKLEDSAMYFCASSTGTASSHQPQHFGDGTRLSIL.

The chain joins TRBV6-1 to TRBJ1-2, with D possibly matching TRBD1 (5 bases). Germline V CDR1 and CDR2: MNHNS, SASEGT. The CDR3 spans 13 residues. The ends were cut back, 3 bases at V and 3 bases at J, with 8 bases in the middle. This CDR3 is CASSDRADYGYTF. CDR3 nucleotide sequence: TGTGCCAGCAGTGACAGGGCCGACTATGGCTACACCTTC.

The chain carries TRBV27 and TRBJ1-2; D possibly corresponds to TRBD1 (5 bases). CDR3 length: 14 residues. CDR1 and CDR2 (germline): MNHEY, SMNVEV (reference sequence). Trimming removed 6 bases at V and 4 bases at J, with 15 bases between. The CDR3 bases are TGTGCCAGCAGGCCGACAGTGGAAATCTATGGCTACACCTTC. Its translation is CASRPTVEIYGYTF.